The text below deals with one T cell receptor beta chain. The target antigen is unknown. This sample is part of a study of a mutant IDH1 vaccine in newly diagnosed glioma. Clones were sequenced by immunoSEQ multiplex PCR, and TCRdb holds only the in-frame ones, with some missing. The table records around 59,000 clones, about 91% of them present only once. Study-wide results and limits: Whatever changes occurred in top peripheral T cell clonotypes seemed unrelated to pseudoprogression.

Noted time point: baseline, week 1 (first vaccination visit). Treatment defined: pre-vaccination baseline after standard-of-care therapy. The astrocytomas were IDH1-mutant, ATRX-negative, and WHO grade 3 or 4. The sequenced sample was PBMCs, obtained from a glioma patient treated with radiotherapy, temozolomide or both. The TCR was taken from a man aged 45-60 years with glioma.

The CDR3 is CAISVAGDAETQYF. CDR3 DNA sequence: TGTGCCATCAGTGTAGCGGGAGATGCGGAGACCCAGTACTTC. The V call is TRBV10-3, the J call TRBJ2-5, with 9 bases identical to TRBD2. The V and J ends lost 4 bases and 5 bases, in that order; junction bases with no gene match: 5. Germline CDR1 reads ENHRY; CDR2 reads SYGVKD. This CDR3 contains 14 residues.